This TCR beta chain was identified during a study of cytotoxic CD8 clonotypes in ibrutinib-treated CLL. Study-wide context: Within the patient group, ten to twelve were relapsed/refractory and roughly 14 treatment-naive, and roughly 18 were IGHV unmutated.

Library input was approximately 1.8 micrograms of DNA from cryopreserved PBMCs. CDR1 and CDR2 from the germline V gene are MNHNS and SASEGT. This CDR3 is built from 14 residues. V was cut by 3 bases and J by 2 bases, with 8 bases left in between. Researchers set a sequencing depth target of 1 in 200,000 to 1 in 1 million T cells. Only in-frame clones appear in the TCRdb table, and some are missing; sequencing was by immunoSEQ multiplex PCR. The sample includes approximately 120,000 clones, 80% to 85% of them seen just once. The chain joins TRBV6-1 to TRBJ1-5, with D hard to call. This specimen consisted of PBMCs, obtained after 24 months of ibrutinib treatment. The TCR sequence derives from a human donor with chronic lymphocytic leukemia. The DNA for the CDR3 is TGTGCCAGCAGTGACAGGTTGGGCAATCAGCCCCAGCATTTT. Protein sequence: CASSDRLGNQPQHF.